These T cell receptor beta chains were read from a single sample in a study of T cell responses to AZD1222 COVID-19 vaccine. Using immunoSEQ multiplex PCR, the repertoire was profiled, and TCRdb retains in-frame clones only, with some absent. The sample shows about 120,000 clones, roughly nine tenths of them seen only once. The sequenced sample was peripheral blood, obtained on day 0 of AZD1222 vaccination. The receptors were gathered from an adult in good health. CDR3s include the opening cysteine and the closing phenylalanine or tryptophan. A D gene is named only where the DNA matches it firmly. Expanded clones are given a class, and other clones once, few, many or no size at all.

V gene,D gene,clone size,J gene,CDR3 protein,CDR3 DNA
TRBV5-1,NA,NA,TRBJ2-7,CASSWGPGALEQYF,TGCGCCAGCAGCTGGGGCCCAGGGGCCCTCGAGCAGTACTTC
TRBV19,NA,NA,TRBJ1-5,CASSMSRGRNQPQHF,TGTGCCAGTAGTATGAGCAGGGGACGCAATCAGCCCCAGCATTTT
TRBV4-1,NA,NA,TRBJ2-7,CASSQERGQPSYEQYF,TGCGCCAGCAGCCAAGAACGAGGACAACCTTCCTACGAGCAGTACTTC
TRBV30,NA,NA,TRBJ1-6,CASDRQNSPLHF,TGTGCGTCGGATCGGCAGAATTCACCCCTCCACTTT
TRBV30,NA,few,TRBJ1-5,CAWSGGQPNQPQHF,TGTGCCTGGAGTGGCGGGCAGCCCAATCAGCCCCAGCATTTT
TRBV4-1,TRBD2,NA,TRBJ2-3,CASSPGLETDTQYF,TGCGCCAGCAGCCCCGGACTAGAGACAGATACGCAGTATTTT
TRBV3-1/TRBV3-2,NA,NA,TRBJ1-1,CASSQGMEAFF,TGTGCCAGCAGCCAGGGAATGGAAGCTTTCTTT
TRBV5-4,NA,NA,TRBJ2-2,CASSPEGLGTSGELFF,TGTGCCAGCAGCCCCGAGGGATTGGGTACCAGCGGGGAGCTGTTTTTT
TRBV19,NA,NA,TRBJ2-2,CASSISGGGSTGELFF,TGTGCCAGTAGTATCTCCGGAGGGGGATCCACCGGGGAGCTGTTTTTT
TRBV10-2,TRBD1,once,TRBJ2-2,CASSVQGVSTGELFF,TGCGCCAGCAGTGTACAGGGGGTGAGCACCGGGGAGCTGTTTTTT
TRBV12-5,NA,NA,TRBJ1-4,CASGRGYEKLFF,TGTGCTAGTGGCAGAGGTTATGAAAAACTGTTTTTT
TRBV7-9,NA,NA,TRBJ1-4,CASSLAGEEEKLFF,TGTGCCAGCAGCTTAGCAGGGGAGGAGGAAAAACTGTTTTTT
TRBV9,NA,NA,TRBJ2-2,CASSVATGPWTGELFF,TGTGCCAGCAGCGTTGCTACAGGGCCTTGGACCGGGGAGCTGTTTTTT
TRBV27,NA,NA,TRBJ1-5,CASSLRDSNQPQHF,TGTGCCAGCAGTTTAAGGGATTCGAATCAGCCCCAGCATTTT
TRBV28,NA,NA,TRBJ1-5,CASSLLSGGLQPQHF,TGTGCCAGCAGTTTACTTTCGGGGGGGCTTCAGCCCCAGCATTTT
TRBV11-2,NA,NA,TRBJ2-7,CASSWGENQYF,TGTGCCAGCAGCTGGGGAGAGAACCAGTACTTC
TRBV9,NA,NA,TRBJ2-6,CASSVFLGSSGANVLTF,TGTGCCAGCAGCGTATTTTTGGGGAGCTCCGGGGCCAACGTCCTGACTTTC
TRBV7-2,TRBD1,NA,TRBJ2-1,CASSPEGTGGREQFF,TGTGCCAGCAGCCCAGAAGGGACAGGGGGCCGGGAGCAGTTCTTC
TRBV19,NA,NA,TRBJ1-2,CASRGTTGTIAF,TGTGCCAGTAGAGGGACAACAGGGACCATTGCCTTC
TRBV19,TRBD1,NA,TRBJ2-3,CASRPLGGTGFSDTQYF,TGTGCCAGTAGGCCCCTGGGAGGGACAGGGTTTTCAGATACGCAGTATTTT
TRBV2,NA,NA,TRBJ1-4,CASRGTGATNEKLFF,TGTGCCAGCAGGGGGACGGGTGCAACTAATGAAAAACTGTTTTTT
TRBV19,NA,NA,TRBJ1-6,CASKGGYNSPLHF,TGTGCCAGTAAGGGGGGTTATAATTCACCCCTCCACTTT
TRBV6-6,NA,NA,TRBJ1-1,CASSYTRGGRFTEAFF,TGTGCCAGCAGTTACACACGAGGGGGGAGGTTCACTGAAGCTTTCTTT
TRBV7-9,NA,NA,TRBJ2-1,CASSSQLRLGNEQFF,TGTGCCAGCAGCTCCCAATTACGCCTCGGCAATGAGCAGTTCTTC
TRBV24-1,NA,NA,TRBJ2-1,CATSDLVEQFF,TGTGCCACCAGTGATTTGGTTGAGCAGTTCTTC
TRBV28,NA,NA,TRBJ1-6,CASRPGGNSPLHF,TGTGCCAGCAGGCCCGGAGGGAATTCACCCCTCCACTTT
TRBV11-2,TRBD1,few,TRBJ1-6,CASSLTGGNSPLHF,TGTGCCAGCAGCTTGACAGGGGGGAATTCACCCCTCCACTTT
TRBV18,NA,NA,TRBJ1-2,CASSPSQGWAGYTF,TGTGCCAGCTCACCCTCCCAGGGGTGGGCTGGCTACACCTTC
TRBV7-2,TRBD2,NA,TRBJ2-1,CASSFPAASGSSYNEQFF,TGTGCCAGCAGCTTCCCCGCGGCTAGCGGCAGCTCCTACAATGAGCAGTTCTTC
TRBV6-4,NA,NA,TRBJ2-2,CASREGNTGELFF,TGTGCCAGCAGGGAAGGGAACACCGGGGAGCTGTTTTTT
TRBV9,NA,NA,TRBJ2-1,CASATGLYNEQFF,TGTGCCAGCGCCACGGGACTCTACAATGAGCAGTTCTTC
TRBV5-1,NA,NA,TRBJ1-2,CASSFSTGDSYGYTF,TGCGCCAGCAGCTTTTCAACAGGCGACAGCTATGGCTACACCTTC
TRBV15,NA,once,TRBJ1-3,CATSRDLGLSSGNTIYF,TGTGCCACCAGCAGAGATCTCGGTCTAAGCTCTGGAAACACCATATATTTT
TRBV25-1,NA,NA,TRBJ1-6,CASSEGVGGSPLHF,TGTGCCAGCAGTGAAGGGGTAGGGGGTTCACCCCTCCACTTT
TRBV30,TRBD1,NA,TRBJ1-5,CASSTRDRGQPQHF,TGTGCCTCCTCGACCCGGGACAGGGGTCAGCCCCAGCATTTT
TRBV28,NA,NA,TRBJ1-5,CASSLLGRVGQPQHF,TGTGCCAGCAGTTTATTGGGCAGGGTCGGTCAGCCCCAGCATTTT
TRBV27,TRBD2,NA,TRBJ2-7,CASSLSPVAGNYEQYF,TGTGCCAGCAGTTTATCGCCGGTAGCGGGGAACTACGAGCAGTACTTC
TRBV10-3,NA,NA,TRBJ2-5,CAISVGGDQETQYF,TGTGCCATCAGTGTAGGGGGAGACCAGGAGACCCAGTACTTC
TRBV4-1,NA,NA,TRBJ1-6,CASSQEEGWAALHF,TGCGCCAGCAGCCAAGAAGAGGGGTGGGCAGCCCTCCACTTT
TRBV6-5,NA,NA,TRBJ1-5,CASSYSPQNQPQHF,TGTGCCAGCAGTTACTCACCACAGAATCAGCCCCAGCATTTT
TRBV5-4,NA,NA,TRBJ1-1,CASSPPPGRRTEAFF,TGTGCCAGCAGCCCTCCCCCGGGAAGAAGGACTGAAGCTTTCTTT
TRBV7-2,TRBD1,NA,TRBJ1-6,CASSLLVRTGGDSPLHF,TGTGCCAGCAGCTTATTGGTCCGGACAGGGGGGGATTCACCCCTCCACTTT
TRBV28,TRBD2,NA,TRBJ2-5,CASTKNGGGRTQYF,TGTGCCAGCACCAAGAACGGGGGAGGGCGGACCCAGTACTTC
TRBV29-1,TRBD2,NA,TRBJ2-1,CSVDSSGLYNEQFF,TGCAGCGTTGATTCTAGCGGGCTTTACAATGAGCAGTTCTTC
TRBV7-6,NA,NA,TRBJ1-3,CASSLSQGSSGNTIYF,TGTGCCAGCAGCTTATCTCAGGGTAGCTCTGGAAACACCATATATTTT
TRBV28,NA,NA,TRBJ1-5,CASTPVQGGRQPQHF,TGTGCCAGCACCCCGGTCCAGGGAGGAAGGCAGCCCCAGCATTTT
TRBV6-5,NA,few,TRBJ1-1,CASLLDRNTEAFF,TGTGCCAGTCTCCTCGATCGGAACACTGAAGCTTTCTTT
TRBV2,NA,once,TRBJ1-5,CASMGDTPFSNQPQHF,TGTGCCAGCATGGGCGACACCCCCTTTAGCAATCAGCCCCAGCATTTT
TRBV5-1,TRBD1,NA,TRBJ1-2,CASSLGGTGPYGYTF,TGCGCCAGCAGCTTGGGCGGGACAGGGCCCTATGGCTACACCTTC
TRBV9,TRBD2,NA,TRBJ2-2,CASSVVAAGGAGELFF,TGTGCCAGCAGCGTAGTCGCGGCGGGAGGAGCAGGGGAGCTGTTTTTT
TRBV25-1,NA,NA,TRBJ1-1,CASSELAVGPRAEAFF,TGTGCCAGCAGTGAACTTGCTGTAGGGCCCAGGGCTGAAGCTTTCTTT
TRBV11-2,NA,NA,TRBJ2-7,CASSPPSWGVREQYF,TGTGCCAGCAGCCCCCCCTCCTGGGGAGTTCGCGAGCAGTACTTC
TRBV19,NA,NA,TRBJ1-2,CASRHAGYGYTF,TGTGCCAGTAGGCATGCGGGATATGGCTACACCTTC
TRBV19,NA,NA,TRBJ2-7,CASSMSPYEQYF,TGTGCCAGTAGTATGTCCCCCTACGAGCAGTACTTC
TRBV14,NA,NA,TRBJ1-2,CASSQETWNGYTF,TGTGCCAGCAGCCAAGAGACATGGAATGGCTACACCTTC
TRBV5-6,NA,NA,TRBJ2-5,CASSLGTRGATQYF,TGTGCCAGCAGCTTGGGGACAAGGGGCGCGACCCAGTACTTC
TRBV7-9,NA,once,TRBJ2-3,CASFSQGTDTQYF,TGTGCCAGCTTCAGTCAGGGGACAGATACGCAGTATTTT
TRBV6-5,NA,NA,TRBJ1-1,CASRDRFEAFF,TGTGCCAGCAGAGACAGGTTTGAAGCTTTCTTT
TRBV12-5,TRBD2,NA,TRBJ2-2,CASGSGLAGAANTGELFF,TGTGCTAGTGGTTCGGGACTAGCGGGTGCCGCGAACACCGGGGAGCTGTTTTTT